The 17 T cell receptor beta chains in this list originate from one sample, sequenced in a study of cytomegalovirus exposure and HLA in healthy donors. 13 Jbeta primers and 60 Vbeta primers were used for the PCR. The repertoire was sequenced with immunoSEQ multiplex PCR; TCRdb's copy has only in-frame clones and lacks some. The data show 90,000 to 120,000 clones, roughly 80% seen once. Sequenced material: PBMCs. These receptors originate from a man aged 25-45 years in good health and CMV-seronegative.

The chain joins TRBV18 to TRBJ2-7; D is unclear. Trimming left V 1 base short and J 5 bases short, with 9 bases between. Germline V CDR1 and CDR2: KGHSH, LQKENI. The CDR3 is made up of 13 amino acids. The CDR3, as DNA: TGTGCCAGCTCACCACACGCAGAGGACGAGCAGTACTTC. Residues: CASSPHAEDEQYF.

The V and J genes are TRBV9 and TRBJ2-5, with 9 bases matching TRBD2. This CDR3 comprises 15 residues. Germline V CDR1 and CDR2: SGDLS, YYNGEE. J gave up 2 bases and V 1 base, and 3 bases lay outside the gene matches. CDR3 amino acids: CASSVLAGPQETQYF. In DNA form, the CDR3 reads TGTGCCAGCAGCGTACTAGCGGGGCCTCAAGAGACCCAGTACTTC.

The gene calls are TRBV29-1 and TRBJ2-2; D might be TRBD2 (5 bases). V was clipped by 5 bases and J by 3 bases, with 16 bases between them. The germline V gene encodes CDR1 SQVTM and CDR2 ANQGSEA. This CDR3 spans 15 amino acids. In DNA form, the CDR3 reads TGCAGCGTTACCTGGGTAGCGAAGGACACCGGGGAGCTGTTTTTT. Protein product: CSVTWVAKDTGELFF.

The chain joins TRBV25-1 to TRBJ2-5; D unclear. Germline CDR1 reads MGHDK; CDR2 reads SYGVNS. The CDR3 is made up of 12 amino acids. The V gene lost 0 bases and the J gene lost 4 bases, with 3 bases spanning the gap. DNA of the CDR3: TGTGCCAGCAGTGAATATATAGAGACCCAGTACTTC. This gives the protein CASSEYIETQYF.

The chain carries TRBV29-1 and TRBJ2-7, with 9 nucleotides matching TRBD1. The CDR3 runs 17 residues. V was pared by 1 base and J by 0 bases, with 10 bases of the junction left unmatched. Germline assignment: CDR1 SQVTM and CDR2 ANQGSEA. The CDR3 loop is CSVEGSFPGQGSYEQYF. CDR3 bases: TGCAGCGTTGAAGGTTCCTTTCCGGGACAGGGCTCCTACGAGCAGTACTTC.

This clone was picked up a small number of times. The chain joins TRBV25-1 to TRBJ1-5, with D uncertain. CDR3 size: 14 residues. V lost 6 bases and J lost 7, with 16 bases in between. The germline V gene encodes CDR1 MGHDK and CDR2 SYGVNS. The CDR3 sequence: CASSTNRAGQPQHF. Written as DNA, the CDR3 is TGTGCCAGCAGCACTAACCGGGCGGGGCAGCCCCAGCATTTT.

This chain links TRBV21-1 with TRBJ2-5; the table gives TRBD1 as D, unverified against the DNA. TRBV21-1 is flagged as a pseudogene. The CDR3 has 15 amino acids. CDR3 in DNA: TGTGCCAGCAGTAACCGGGACAGGGAGGGAGAGACCCAGTACTTC. It is translated as CASSNRDREGETQYF.

The chain links TRBV6-1 to TRBJ1-2; 9 positions agree with TRBD1. CDR1 is MNHNS, CDR2 SASEGT, per germline. Germline trimming cut 2 bases from V and 5 bases from J; bases unmatched to any gene: 6. This CDR3 comprises 15 residues. CDR3 protein: CASSEIGTGSYGYTF. DNA for the CDR3: TGTGCCAGCAGTGAAATTGGGACAGGGAGTTATGGCTACACCTTC.

The genes are TRBV4-1 and TRBJ1-2, with TRBD1 matching 8 bases. Germline V gene lookup returns CDR1 MGHRA and CDR2 YSYEKL. The CDR3 consists of 15 residues. J gave up 3 bases and V 0 bases, and 3 bases lay outside the gene matches. CDR3 sequence: CASSQDPGGYYGYTF. CDR3 bases: TGCGCCAGCAGCCAAGATCCAGGGGGCTACTATGGCTACACCTTC.

The J gene is TRBJ2-2, the V gene TRBV29-1; 11 bases map to TRBD1. Germline loops: CDR1 SQVTM, CDR2 ANQGSEA. The CDR3 length is 17 residues. Losses at the gene ends were 4 bases for V and 0 bases for J; bases not matched to a gene: 7. In DNA form, the CDR3 reads TGCAGCGTTGGGGCCCGGGACAGGGGGTCGAACACCGGGGAGCTGTTTTTT. This sequence encodes CSVGARDRGSNTGELFF.

V gene TRBV29-1 combines with J gene TRBJ1-2; D is unresolved. Germline V CDR1 and CDR2: SQVTM, ANQGSEA. The V and J ends lost 8 bases and 7 bases respectively, with 17 bases between them. The CDR3 has 12 residues. Here the CDR3 reads CSSRRESGGYTF. DNA of the CDR3: TGCAGCTCCCGACGGGAGTCGGGTGGCTACACCTTC.

V usage is TRBV18 and J usage is TRBJ1-6; D not resolved. This CDR3 has 16 residues. V was cut by 0 bases and J by 0 bases, with 6 bases left in between. Looked up from germline, CDR1 is KGHSH and CDR2 is LQKENI. DNA of the CDR3: TGTGCCAGCTCACCACCCCGGAGCTCCTATAATTCACCCCTCCACTTT. The encoded protein is CASSPPRSSYNSPLHF.

The rearrangement links TRBV5-4 to TRBJ2-3; 7 bases agree with TRBD1. Looked up from germline, CDR1 is SGHNT and CDR2 is YYREEE (reference sequence). This CDR3 spans 17 amino acids. CDR3 amino acids: CVSRFFTGDVSTDTQYF. The CDR3 nucleotides are TGTGTCTCCCGCTTCTTTACAGGGGATGTGAGCACAGATACGCAGTATTTT.

This chain joins TRBV11-2 and TRBJ2-1; 8 bases agree with TRBD2. Trimming removed 3 bases from V and 2 bases from J; junction bases left unmatched: 3. The length of the CDR3 is 15 residues. Germline CDR1 SGHAT, CDR2 FQNNGV. CDR3 in DNA: TGTGCCAGCAGCTTCCTAGCGGGTACCTACAATGAGCAGTTCTTC. Its protein is CASSFLAGTYNEQFF.

The V and J genes are TRBV5-6 and TRBJ2-7; D gene unclear. Germline CDR1 and CDR2: SGHDT and YYEEEE. This CDR3 region has 13 residues. The V end lost 0 bases, the J end lost 5 bases, and 9 bases lay between the germline ends. In DNA form, the CDR3 reads TGTGCCAGCAGCTTGGACAGTCCCCACGAGCAGTACTTC. Protein product: CASSLDSPHEQYF.

This clone was counted between two and nine times. This chain links TRBV7-3 with TRBJ2-3; D possibly corresponds to TRBD2 (6 bases). Trimming pared 8 bases from V and 3 bases from J, leaving 12 bases between. This CDR3 comprises 13 residues. CDR1 is SGHTA, CDR2 FQGTGA, per germline. CDR3 region: CASGREGTDTQYF. CDR3 nucleotides: TGTGCCAGCGGGCGGGAAGGTACAGATACGCAGTATTTT.

V usage is TRBV6-5 and J usage is TRBJ2-1, with 9 bases lining up with TRBD2. CDR3 size: 16 residues. Trimming at V came to 4 bases and at J to 4 bases, leaving 8 bases not matched to a gene. CDR1 and CDR2 (germline): MNHEY, SVGAGI. The CDR3 DNA reads TGTGCCAGCAGTTCCCCCGGGACTAGCATATACAATGAGCAGTTCTTC. Encoded protein: CASSSPGTSIYNEQFF.